The 6 T cell receptor beta chains below were found in one sample sequenced in a study of OX40 agonist ivuxolimab in advanced cancers. Data came from immunoSEQ multiplex PCR; TCRdb stores just in-frame clones and leaves some out. The data show about 40,000 clones, 88% seen once. The sequencing here drew on CD4+ or CD8+ T cells sorted from blood, taken in a trial of the OX40 agonist ivuxolimab. All receptors derive from an adult with an advanced solid tumor such as melanoma, head and neck, liver or kidney cancer.

V is TRBV19 and J is TRBJ2-1; 10 bases match TRBD2. There are 14 residues in the CDR3. With V trimmed by 6 bases and J by 5 bases, 4 bases remained unmatched. Germline CDR1 reads LNHDA; CDR2 reads SQIVND (reference sequence). The DNA for the CDR3 is TGTGCCAGTAGCCCTAGCGGGGGCCACAATGAGCAGTTCTTC. The encoded protein is CASSPSGGHNEQFF. The variable domain in full, completed from reference TRBV19 and TRBJ2-1, reads DGGITQSPKYLFRKEGQNVTLSCEQNLNHDAMYWYRQDPGQGLRLIYYSQIVNDFQKGDIAEGYSVSREKKESFPLTVTSAQKNPTAFYLCASSPSGGHNEQFFGPGTRLTVL.

This chain uses TRBV27 with TRBJ1-2; D is ambiguous. The germline gives CDR1 MNHEY, CDR2 SMNVEV (reference sequence). Trimming removed 0 bases from V and 6 bases from J, with 8 bases in between. CDR3 length: 13 amino acids. The CDR3 region is CASSLSGSNGYTF. DNA of the CDR3: TGTGCCAGCAGTTTATCAGGTTCTAATGGCTACACCTTC.

The gene calls are TRBV7-2 and TRBJ2-7; the D call may be TRBD1 or TRBD2 (5 bases each). CDR1 and CDR2 from the germline V gene are SGHTA and FQGNSA. CDR3 size: 15 residues. Trimming shortened V by 0 bases and J by 6 bases, and 15 bases separated the two germline ends. CDR3 protein: CASSLAGVLVGEQYF. The CDR3 coding sequence is TGTGCCAGCAGCTTAGCGGGGGTGCTTGTGGGCGAGCAGTACTTC.

J is TRBJ2-1 and V is TRBV5-1; the match to TRBD2 covers 7 bases. The germline V gene has CDR1 SGHRS and CDR2 YFSETQ. CDR3 size: 17 residues. J was trimmed by 8 bases and V by 4 bases; bases with no gene match: 18. The CDR3 protein is CASSLGLGGRLSDEQFF. The CDR3 DNA reads as TGCGCCAGCAGCCTGGGATTGGGCGGGAGATTGTCGGATGAGCAGTTCTTC. Filled out from reference TRBV5-1 and TRBJ2-1, the complete variable domain reads KAGVTQTPRYLIKTRGQQVTLSCSPISGHRSVSWYQQTPGQGLQFLFEYFSETQRNKGNFPGRFSGRQFSNSRSEMNVSTLELGDSALYLCASSLGLGGRLSDEQFFGPGTRLTVL.

This chain joins TRBV10-1 and TRBJ2-7, with D unresolved. Germline V lookup: CDR1 WNHNN, CDR2 SYGVQD (reference sequence). There are 11 residues in the CDR3. Trimming took off 2 bases at V and 3 bases at J, with 2 bases between the two ends. Written as DNA, the CDR3 is TGCGCCAGCAGTGAGGGCTACGAGCAGTACTTC. Translation: CASSEGYEQYF.

The chain employs TRBV11-2 and TRBJ2-7, with 12 bases fitting TRBD2. This CDR3 has 17 residues. Germline V gives CDR1 SGHAT, CDR2 FQNNGV. The J segment lost 4 bases and the V segment lost 5 bases, leaving 12 bases of the junction unmatched. CDR3 nucleotides: TGTGCCAGCAGCGGACGACTAGCGGGAGCCTCTTTGTACGAGCAGTACTTC. Translated: CASSGRLAGASLYEQYF.